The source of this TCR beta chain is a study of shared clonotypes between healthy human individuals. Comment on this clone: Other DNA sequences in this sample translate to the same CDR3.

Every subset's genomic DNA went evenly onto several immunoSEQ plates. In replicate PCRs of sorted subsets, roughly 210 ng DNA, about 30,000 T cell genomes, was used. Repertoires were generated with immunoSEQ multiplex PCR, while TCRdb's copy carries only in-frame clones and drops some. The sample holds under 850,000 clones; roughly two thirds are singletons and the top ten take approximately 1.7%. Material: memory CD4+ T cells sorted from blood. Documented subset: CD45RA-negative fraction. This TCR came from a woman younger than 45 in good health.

The CDR3 reads CASSRTGGYQETQYF. The CDR3 bases are TGCGCCAGCAGCCGAACGGGAGGCTATCAGGAGACCCAGTACTTC. The V call is TRBV5-1, the J call TRBJ2-5; TRBD2 matches at 7 bases. Germline CDR1 and CDR2: SGHRS and YFSETQ. The CDR3 totals 15 residues. The trim removed 4 bases at V and 5 bases at J, leaving 11 bases unmatched.